The source of this T cell receptor beta chain is a study of blood T cell repertoires in COVID-19. For the study at large: Collection of acute and convalescent COVID-19 samples took place in the United States, Italy and Spain.

Cohort placement rested on clinical history that participants reported themselves. Symptom resolution, clearance, or two negative PCRs marked donors in Cohort 3 as recovered. In the authors' workflow: Amplification from reference gene primers served as the basis for estimated nucleated cell counts. Assay: immunoSEQ multiplex PCR; the TCRdb copy retains only in-frame clones and omits some. V, J and clone size are taken as reported in that table, and D and trimming were inferred from the DNA itself. The data show a few hundred thousand clones, with roughly nine tenths seen just once and 1% to 1.3% held by the top ten. The source of this sequence is a man aged 30-40 years who had recovered from COVID-19. The sequencing sample was made of PBMCs or T cells enriched from blood (not recorded which).

The CDR3 here is CATSDQGGYTF. Here the CDR3 DNA reads TGTGCCACCAGTGATCAGGGTGGCTACACCTTC. The rearrangement uses TRBV24-1 and TRBJ1-2, with D perhaps matching TRBD1 (5 bases). Trimming took off 3 bases at V and 7 bases at J, with 5 bases between the two ends. The CDR3 covers 11 residues. The germline V gene encodes CDR1 KGHDR and CDR2 SFDVKD.